This T cell receptor beta chain comes out of a study of blood T cell repertoires in COVID-19. The V gene lost 5 bases and the J gene lost 6 bases, with 16 bases spanning the gap. CDR1 and CDR2 (germline): LNHDA, SQIVND (reference sequence). The CDR3 runs to 15 residues. Libraries were prepared by immunoSEQ multiplex PCR; TCRdb keeps only in-frame clonotypes and omits some of them. The sample holds over 200,000 clones, around four fifths seen once. Sequencing was performed on PBMCs or T cells enriched from blood (not recorded which). This clonotype was sampled from a man aged 35-49 years who had recovered from COVID-19. V gene TRBV19 combines with J gene TRBJ2-2, with D uncertain. This chain's CDR3 is CASSPPRLNAGELFF. DNA of the CDR3: TGTGCCAGTAGTCCCCCCCGACTTAATGCCGGGGAGCTGTTTTTT.